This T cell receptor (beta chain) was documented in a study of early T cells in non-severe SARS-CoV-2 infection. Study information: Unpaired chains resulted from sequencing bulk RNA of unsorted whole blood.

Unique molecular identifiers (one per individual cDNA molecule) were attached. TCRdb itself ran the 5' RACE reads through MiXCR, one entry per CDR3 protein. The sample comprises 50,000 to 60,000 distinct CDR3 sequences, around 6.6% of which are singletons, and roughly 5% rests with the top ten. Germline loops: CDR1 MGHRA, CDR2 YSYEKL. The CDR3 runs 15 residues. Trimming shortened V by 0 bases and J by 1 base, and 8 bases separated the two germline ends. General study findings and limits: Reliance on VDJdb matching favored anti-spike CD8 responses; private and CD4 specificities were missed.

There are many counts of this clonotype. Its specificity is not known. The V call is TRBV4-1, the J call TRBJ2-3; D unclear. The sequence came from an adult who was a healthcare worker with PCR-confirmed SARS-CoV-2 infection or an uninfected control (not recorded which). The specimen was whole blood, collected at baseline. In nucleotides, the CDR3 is TGCGCCAGCAGCCAAGAAAGGATGGGCACAGATACGCAGTATTTT. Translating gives CASSQERMGTDTQYF.